One and the same sample provided the 19 T cell receptor beta chains below, sequenced in a study of blood T cell repertoires in COVID-19. Here immunoSEQ multiplex PCR was the method, and the copy in TCRdb shows in-frame clones only, minus some. The sample includes some 260,000 clones, roughly four fifths seen only once; the top ten take about 9%. Sequenced sample: peripheral blood. These receptors were collected from a man of 80 years or more with acute or convalescent COVID-19.

V is TRBV3-1 (or the pseudogene TRBV3-2) and J is TRBJ2-1; TRBD2 agrees at 13 bases. This CDR3 comprises 18 residues. V lost 1 base, J lost 7 bases, and 10 bases stayed unmatched. Germline values: CDR1 LGHDT, CDR2 YNNKEL (reference sequence). CDR3 residues: CASSQVRTSGSGGNEQFF. CDR3 nucleotide sequence: TGTGCCAGCAGCCAAGTTCGGACTAGCGGGAGTGGAGGTAATGAGCAGTTCTTC.

The rearrangement links TRBV10-3 to TRBJ2-3; D is possibly TRBD2 (6 bases). V gave up 1 base and J gave up 1 base, with 15 bases separating them. The CDR3 extends over 17 amino acids. Germline CDR1 is ENHRY and CDR2 is SYGVKD. As DNA, the CDR3 is TGTGCCATCAGTGAGTTCAGGACTACCTCGGGCACAGATACGCAGTATTTT. Amino acids: CAISEFRTTSGTDTQYF.

This chain connects TRBV10-3 to TRBJ1-3; tentative D call: TRBD1 (6 bases). The CDR3 loop spans 16 amino acids. Trimming left V 6 bases short and J 0 bases short, with 15 bases between. Per germline, CDR1 ENHRY and CDR2 SYGVKD. CDR3 nucleotide sequence: TGTGCCATCAGCCGGGGGGGGCTCAGCTCTGGAAACACCATATATTTT. The encoded protein is CAISRGGLSSGNTIYF.

To note about this clone: Other DNA sequences of this sample code for an identical CDR3. The chain uses TRBV20-1 and TRBJ1-5; the D gene is possibly TRBD1 (5 bases). V was pared by 3 bases and J by 4 bases, with 10 bases between. CDR3 length: 13 amino acids. Germline CDR1 DFQATT, CDR2 SNEGSKA (reference sequence). Here the CDR3 DNA reads TGCAGTGCTAGTCAGGGAACAAATCAGCCCCAGCATTTT. It translates to CSASQGTNQPQHF.

This clone showed up just a few times. This chain joins TRBV27 and TRBJ2-3; TRBD1 agrees at 9 bases. Germline trimming cut 5 bases from V and 7 bases from J; bases unmatched to any gene: 10. The length of the CDR3 is 15 residues. CDR1 and CDR2 from the germline V gene are MNHEY and SMNVEV (reference sequence). CDR3 in DNA: TGTGCCAGCAGTACGCCGGGACAGGGCCCAAATACGCAGTATTTT. Translated, it gives CASSTPGQGPNTQYF.

This chain joins TRBV6-5 and TRBJ2-5; 12 bases match TRBD1. The junction had 4 bases not matched to a gene; V was cut back by 8 bases and J by 0 bases. CDR3 length: 15 residues. Germline V gene sequence: CDR1 MNHEY, CDR2 SVGAGI. This chain's CDR3 is CASSRDRGHQETQYF. The CDR3 DNA is TGTGCCAGCTCCCGGGACAGGGGGCACCAAGAGACCCAGTACTTC.

V and J are TRBV6-6 and TRBJ2-1; D perhaps matches TRBD1 (6 bases). Germline V CDR1 and CDR2: MNHNY, SVGAGI (reference sequence). Trimming took off 5 bases at V and 7 bases at J, with 15 bases between the two ends. This CDR3 has 14 residues. The CDR3 bases are TGTGCCAGCAGTGCCCCCCACCAGGGGAATGAGCAGTTCTTC. It translates to CASSAPHQGNEQFF.

The chain joins TRBV3-1 (or the pseudogene TRBV3-2) to TRBJ2-3; 8 nucleotides agree with TRBD2. This CDR3 region has 17 residues. Looked up from germline, CDR1 is LGHDT and CDR2 is YNNKEL (reference sequence). With 0 bases clipped from V and 6 bases from J, the junction kept 11 bases outside the gene matches. CDR3 residues: CASSQDRNGGARDTQYF. In DNA, the CDR3 is TGTGCCAGCAGCCAAGATAGAAACGGGGGGGCAAGGGATACGCAGTATTTT.

The chain is built from TRBV27 and TRBJ1-2; 7 nucleotides match TRBD1. V lost 5 bases and J lost 4; bases outside the gene matches: 7. Per the germline V gene, CDR1 is MNHEY and CDR2 is SMNVEV (reference sequence). The length of the CDR3 is 14 residues. The CDR3 reads CASSLQGSSYGYTF. The CDR3 region has the DNA TGTGCCAGCAGTCTACAGGGGTCCTCCTATGGCTACACCTTC.

The CDR3 loop is CASSQDRAGGTEAFF. In DNA, the CDR3 is TGTGCCAGCAGCCAAGATAGAGCGGGAGGCACTGAAGCTTTCTTT. V gene TRBV3-1 (or the pseudogene TRBV3-2) combines with J gene TRBJ1-1; no firm D call. The CDR3 sequence is 15 residues long. Germline values: CDR1 LGHDT, CDR2 YNNKEL (reference sequence). The germline V and J ends were trimmed by 0 bases and 4 bases, with 12 bases remaining between them.

V gene TRBV10-3 combines with J gene TRBJ1-5; the match to TRBD1 covers 11 bases. Germline CDR1 ENHRY, CDR2 SYGVKD. The CDR3 extends over 14 amino acids. J was trimmed by 6 bases and V by 3 bases; bases with no gene match: 1. The DNA of the CDR3 is TGTGCCATCAGTGACGGGACAGGGGGTCAGCCCCAGCATTTT. It yields the protein CAISDGTGGQPQHF.

CDR3 region: CASSKETGFEQYF. In nucleotides, the CDR3 is TGTGCCAGCAGTAAAGAGACAGGGTTCGAGCAGTACTTC. This chain joins TRBV6-4 and TRBJ2-7, with TRBD1 matching 7 bases. The CDR3 totals 13 residues. Per the germline V gene, CDR1 is MRHNA and CDR2 is SNTAGT. Trimming at V came to 5 bases and at J to 6 bases, leaving 7 bases not matched to a gene.

V and J are TRBV19 and TRBJ1-5; 8 nucleotides agree with TRBD1. The trim removed 6 bases at V and 8 bases at J, leaving 12 bases unmatched. Germline V CDR1 and CDR2: LNHDA, SQIVND (reference sequence). The CDR3 runs 15 residues. The CDR3 loop reads CASSPGQAAWKPQHF. The CDR3 nucleotides read TGTGCCAGTAGCCCGGGACAGGCCGCGTGGAAGCCCCAGCATTTT.

Concerning this clone itself: Other DNA sequences from this sample encode an identical CDR3 as well. The chain couples TRBV2 to TRBJ1-2; 7 bases are shared with TRBD1. Germline V gene lookup returns CDR1 SNHLY and CDR2 FYNNEI. V shed 6 bases and J 1 base; nucleotides not matched to a gene: 2. CDR3 size: 13 residues. CDR3 protein: CASSRDSNYGYTF. The CDR3 DNA reads TGTGCCAGCAGCAGGGACAGTAACTATGGCTACACCTTC.

In its sample, this clone was seen a few times. The J gene is TRBJ1-5, the V gene TRBV5-8; 11 bases are shared with TRBD1. With V trimmed by 5 bases and J by 3 bases, 7 bases remained unmatched. The CDR3 runs 16 residues. The V gene's germline CDR1 is SGHTS and CDR2 YDEGEE. The CDR3 DNA is TGTGCCAGCAGAAGCGGGACAGGGGGGGTCAATCAGCCCCAGCATTTT. Translating gives CASRSGTGGVNQPQHF.

This clone was recorded once. V and J are TRBV6-1 and TRBJ2-7, with D maybe TRBD2 (6 bases). Germline CDR1 is MNHNS and CDR2 is SASEGT. Trimming pared 0 bases from V and 5 bases from J, leaving 17 bases between. This CDR3 spans 16 amino acids. CDR3 loop: CASSEARDVSGDEQYF. CDR3 DNA: TGTGCCAGCAGTGAAGCGCGCGATGTCTCGGGGGACGAGCAGTACTTC.

The rearrangement uses TRBV30 and TRBJ1-4; D is perhaps TRBD1 (5 bases). This CDR3 region has 15 residues. In germline, CDR1 is GTSNPN, CDR2 SVGIG (reference sequence). The V end was cut by 2 bases, the J end by 4 bases, with 14 bases between. Written as DNA, the CDR3 is TGTGCCTGGAGTCTCTTGGGGCTGGATAATGAAAAACTGTTTTTT. This encodes CAWSLLGLDNEKLFF.

The chain recombines TRBV7-8 with TRBJ2-3; TRBD2 agrees at 15 bases. Per the germline V gene, CDR1 is SGHVS and CDR2 is FQNEAQ. This CDR3 is 17 amino acids long. V lost 4 bases and J lost 11; bases outside the gene matches: 13. The CDR3 protein is CASSSWTSGRARVWQYF. The DNA for the CDR3 is TGTGCCAGCAGCTCATGGACTAGCGGGAGGGCCAGGGTCTGGCAGTATTTT.

This clone was detected only once. This chain's CDR3 is CASSLQGAHNSGANVLTF. Written as DNA, the CDR3 is TGTGCCAGCAGCTTACAGGGGGCTCACAACTCTGGGGCCAACGTCCTGACTTTC. The chain employs TRBV7-2 and TRBJ2-6; the match to TRBD1 covers 8 bases. J lost 0 bases, V lost 2 bases, and 6 bases had no gene match. Looked up from germline, CDR1 is SGHTA and CDR2 is FQGNSA. This CDR3 has 18 residues.